This paragraph covers one TCR beta chain sequence. The source of the sample is a study of blood T cells in healthy people across ages. A J-beta primer mix and a sample-barcoded 5' primer were used in a second PCR of roughly 7 to 12 cycles. TCRdb recomputed calls from the 5' RACE reads with MiXCR, one row per CDR3 protein. The profile shows approximately 1,000,000 distinct CDR3 sequences, roughly two fifths of them singletons. Source material: blood. The source of this sequence is a man aged 18 to 29 in good health.

The CDR3 is CASSVLGGQPQHF. For the CDR3, the DNA is TGTGCCAGCAGTGTGTTGGGGGGTCAGCCCCAGCATTTT. This rearrangement joins TRBV28 to TRBJ1-5; TRBD1 might be the D (5 bases). V was clipped by 5 bases and J by 6 bases, with 11 bases between them. This CDR3 region has 13 residues. Per germline, CDR1 MDHEN and CDR2 SYDVKM.